These T cell receptor beta chains were read from a single sample in a study of T-cell reconstitution after alpha-beta-depleted transplantation in children. Via MiXCR, TCRdb re-called the PCR reads, giving one row per CDR3 protein. The table has fewer than 750,000 distinct CDR3 sequences, over 25% seen once. The sequences come from PBMCs, collected before TCRalphabeta/CD19-depleted stem cell transplant. Receptors originate from a boy in the first two years of life with Wiskott-Aldrich syndrome, due to receive a stem cell transplant. The CDR3 runs from the conserved cysteine through the conserved F or W.

>TRBV24-1
CATSALDSNTGELFF
>TRBV20-1
CSAPSGRAYNEQFF
>TRBV5-6
CASSPITSGLGLNEQFF
>TRBV7-3
CASSLYHHEAFF
>TRBV5-1
CASITGTSGNEQFF
>TRBV5-1
CASSSSGRSGGELFF
>TRBV12-3/TRBV12-4
CASSPRQGGDNEQFF
>TRBV20-1
CSARDAGRTGELFF
>TRBV30
CAWSLRTKWETQYF
>TRBV20-1
CSASRGLGLAFYNEQFF
>TRBV10-3
CAISELGTSGSCTDTQYF
>TRBV12-3/TRBV12-4
CASRPGLAVYEQYF
>TRBV7-2
CASRVGTSGSETQYF
>TRBV7-2
CASSLGQWGPYEQYF
>TRBV5-1
CASSRETRTGELFF
>TRBV5-1
CASSLPGLAGGEQFF
>TRBV5-1
CASSSREVPPYNEQFF
>TRBV7-9
CASSLKGIPYEQYF
>TRBV7-9
CASREPGPYNYEQYF
>TRBV14
CASTPSGYNEQFF
>TRBV20-1
CSARDGGGISYEQYF
>TRBV6-5
CASSYGFPSTDTQYF
>TRBV5-1
CASSSGGSYNEQFF
>TRBV5-1
CASSRKNGAVEQYF
>TRBV3-1
CASSQDTQAGNTIYF
>TRBV12-3/TRBV12-4
CASSPNTQPQHF
>TRBV5-6
CASSPQTGNTYEQYF
>TRBV5-1
CASSLKTEQETQYF
>TRBV3-1
CASSPGQFNEKLFF
>TRBV20-1
CSARFRGRGTEAFF
>TRBV12-3/TRBV12-4
CASSRTALGGYTF